The clone carrying this TCR beta chain occurred once. As yet, its antigen is unknown. Clones were sequenced by immunoSEQ multiplex PCR, and TCRdb holds only the in-frame ones, with some missing. Found here are approximately 3,000 clones, about 81% of them singletons; the top ten hold approximately 10%. Germline CDR1 and CDR2: LGHNT and FRNRAP. CDR3 length equals 12 residues. The V gene lost 4 bases and the J gene lost 7 bases, with 10 bases spanning the gap. This sample stems from a study of immune cell composition in non-small cell lung cancer. Study-level findings and limits: Lung adenocarcinomas had lower top 10 clone scores and clonality than squamous tumours.

This same sample was also part of a study on CD4 T cells in lung cancer. That publication notes: Blood T cells were screened for responses to candidate mutation neoepitopes. Aged 60 to 69, patients had adenocarcinoma or squamous cell carcinoma.

This chain connects TRBV12-5 to TRBJ1-1; unclear D gene. Sequenced sample: lung tumor tissue. The sequence derives from a human donor with non-small cell lung cancer. The CDR3 loop reads CASGYSADEAFF. The CDR3 bases are TGTGCTAGTGGTTATTCGGCGGATGAAGCTTTCTTT.